This T cell receptor beta chain derives from a study of blood T cell repertoires in COVID-19. Produced via immunoSEQ multiplex PCR; TCRdb's table is partial and in-frame only. The sample lists 60,000 to 85,000 clones, about four fifths seen once, with 15% in the top ten. This CDR3 has 15 amino acids. Germline V gene data show CDR1 as SGHVS and CDR2 as FNYEAQ. Trimming shortened V by 6 bases and J by 4 bases, and 13 bases separated the two germline ends. The chain combines TRBV7-6 with TRBJ1-6; D possibly corresponds to TRBD1 (6 bases). The clonotype was recovered from a human donor in a cohort sampled during active COVID-19. Sequencing was carried out using peripheral blood. The chain's CDR3 is CASRGGLEYNSPLHF. The CDR3 bases are TGTGCCAGCAGGGGGGGGCTTGAATATAATTCACCCCTCCACTTT.